A single sample is the source of the 30 T cell receptor beta chains below, sequenced in a study of T cells in Graves' hyperthyroidism and ophthalmopathy. Researchers amplified the TCR beta CDR3 regions from RNA transcripts. HTBI primers were employed in a first-round RT-PCR of the TCR CDR3. TCRdb recomputed calls from the multiplex PCR reads with MiXCR, one row per CDR3 protein. The sample gives about 500,000 distinct CDR3 sequences, approximately 14% of which show up once; around a sixth is in the top ten. The sequencing sample was made of blood. The source is a woman under 30 with Graves' hyperthyroidism.

This sequence joins TRBV5-1 and TRBJ2-5; D uncertain. The CDR3 runs to 12 residues. From germline, CDR1 is SGHRS and CDR2 YFSETQ. The V gene lost 2 bases and the J gene lost 3 bases, with 5 bases spanning the gap. In nucleotides, the CDR3 is TGCGCCAGCAGCTTTACGAAAGAGACCCAGTACTTC. Its protein is CASSFTKETQYF.

This clonotype was observed a handful of times. The chain combines TRBV18 with TRBJ2-7; possible D gene TRBD1, 5 bases. From germline, CDR1 is KGHSH and CDR2 LQKENI. This CDR3 spans 15 amino acids. The V end was cut by 3 bases, the J end by 3 bases, with 15 bases between. This CDR3 reads CASSPRESLFYEQYF. CDR3 DNA sequence: TGTGCCAGCTCACCCAGGGAATCCCTCTTCTACGAGCAGTACTTC.

The chain employs TRBV19 and TRBJ1-3, with a weak D call TRBD1 (6 bases). V lost 3 bases and J lost 7, with 13 bases in between. The CDR3 has 14 residues. The germline CDR1 and CDR2 sequences are LNHDA and SQIVND (reference sequence). In nucleotides, the CDR3 is TGTGCCAGTAGTATCCCCAGGGGCCGGAACACCATATATTTT. Translating it yields CASSIPRGRNTIYF.

There are a few counts of this clonotype. The rearrangement links TRBV10-3 to TRBJ2-3; a weak D match, TRBD2 (6 bases). The V and J ends lost 3 bases and 2 bases respectively, with 15 bases between them. The germline V gene encodes CDR1 ENHRY and CDR2 SYGVKD. The CDR3 has 16 residues. CDR3 DNA sequence: TGTGCCATCAGTGAACTAGCACGAAGTAACACAGATACGCAGTATTTT. Translation gives CAISELARSNTDTQYF.

This clonotype was seen ten or more times. The V gene is TRBV30, the J gene TRBJ1-1; tentatively, D is TRBD1 (6 bases). From germline, CDR1 is GTSNPN and CDR2 SVGIG (reference sequence). V was cut by 0 bases and J by 0 bases, with 8 bases left in between. This CDR3 comprises 14 residues. For the CDR3, the DNA is TGTGCCTGGAGTGTGGGGGCCTTGAACACTGAAGCTTTCTTT. It codes for CAWSVGALNTEAFF.

The sample holds many counts of this clonotype. The chain uses TRBV6-5 and TRBJ2-7; D is unresolved. The germline V gene has CDR1 MNHEY and CDR2 SVGAGI. This CDR3 comprises 15 residues. V was trimmed by 0 bases and J by 0 bases, leaving 9 bases between them. The CDR3 DNA sequence: TGTGCCAGCAGTTACTCACGTGCCGCCTCCTACGAGCAGTACTTC. It is translated as CASSYSRAASYEQYF.

The CDR3: CASSLGLRTASQITYEQYV. In nucleotides, the CDR3 is TGCGCCAGCAGCTTGGGGTTGAGGACAGCCAGCCAAATAACCTACGAGCAGTACGTC. The J gene is TRBJ2-7, the V gene TRBV5-1; D is possibly TRBD1 (6 bases). Germline V gene lookup returns CDR1 SGHRS and CDR2 YFSETQ. V was trimmed by 0 bases and J by 2 bases, leaving 24 bases between them. The CDR3 is made up of 19 amino acids.

This clonotype was recorded many times. The chain has TRBV7-3 and TRBJ2-1, with D possibly being TRBD2 (6 bases). This CDR3 is built from 19 residues. Trimming shortened V by 4 bases and J by 3 bases, and 25 bases separated the two germline ends. CDR1 and CDR2 from the germline V gene are SGHTA and FQGTGA. CDR3 sequence: CASSSLASAQLGVYNEQFF. The CDR3 DNA follows: TGTGCCAGCAGCTCTTTGGCTAGCGCTCAACTGGGGGTCTACAATGAGCAGTTCTTC.

This clonotype was detected ten times or more. This sequence joins TRBV6-5 and TRBJ1-5; 8 positions match TRBD1. CDR1 and CDR2 (germline): MNHEY, SVGAGI. After removal of 4 bases from V and 2 bases from J, the junction contained 4 bases not matched to a gene. CDR3 size: 15 residues. The CDR3 loop reads CASSFGQGGNQPQHF. In nucleotides, the CDR3 is TGTGCCAGCAGTTTTGGACAGGGAGGCAATCAGCCCCAGCATTTT.

This clonotype was found many times. The rearrangement joins TRBV5-1 to TRBJ1-1; D gene uncertain. This CDR3 region has 14 residues. Germline V gene lookup returns CDR1 SGHRS and CDR2 YFSETQ. The V and J ends lost 2 bases and 7 bases respectively, with 15 bases between them. For the CDR3, the DNA is TGCGCCAGCAGCTTTACCCCAGAGTCATATGAAGCTTTCTTT. It is translated as CASSFTPESYEAFF.

This clonotype was observed at least ten times. The chain combines TRBV2 with TRBJ2-4, with 9 bases fitting TRBD1. V was clipped by 5 bases and J by 2 bases; unmatched bases: 7. This CDR3 spans 16 amino acids. Germline V gene data show CDR1 as SNHLY and CDR2 as FYNNEI. CDR3 amino acids: CASSPRQGVSKNIQYF. The CDR3, as DNA: TGTGCCAGCAGTCCTCGACAGGGGGTGTCCAAAAACATTCAGTACTTC.

This chain joins TRBV19 and TRBJ2-1; D gene uncertain. Trimming took 3 bases from V and 6 from J, leaving 9 bases between them. Looked up from germline, CDR1 is LNHDA and CDR2 is SQIVND (reference sequence). The CDR3 spans 13 residues. The CDR3 DNA reads TGTGCCAGTAGTATTGGAGAGGTCAATGAGCAGTTCTTC. Translation gives CASSIGEVNEQFF. Full variable domain (rest looked up from reference TRBV19 and TRBJ2-1): DGGITQSPKYLFRKEGQNVTLSCEQNLNHDAMYWYRQDPGQGLRLIYYSQIVNDFQKGDIAEGYSVSREKKESFPLTVTSAQKNPTAFYLCASSIGEVNEQFFGPGTRLTVL.

In this sample, this clonotype turned up a few times. This chain links TRBV10-2 with TRBJ2-5; 7 bases agree with TRBD2. The CDR3 contains 14 residues. Germline V gene lookup returns CDR1 WSHSY and CDR2 SAAADI. J was trimmed by 2 bases and V by 3 bases; bases with no gene match: 3. The CDR3 loop is CASSEGTNQETQYF. CDR3 nucleotide sequence: TGCGCCAGCAGTGAAGGGACTAATCAAGAGACCCAGTACTTC.

This clonotype came up a few times. The gene calls are TRBV10-3 and TRBJ2-1, with D tentatively TRBD1 or TRBD2 (5 bases each). This CDR3 comprises 16 residues. Germline values: CDR1 ENHRY, CDR2 SYGVKD. The V end lost 6 bases, the J end lost 7 bases, and 22 bases lay between the germline ends. CDR3 region: CAISQRTGGDLNEQFF. The CDR3 nucleotides read TGTGCCATCAGCCAAAGAACTGGGGGAGATCTAAATGAGCAGTTCTTC.

This clonotype was seen repeatedly, ten times or more. The gene calls are TRBV7-9 and TRBJ2-7; 9 bases are shared with TRBD2. The germline gives CDR1 SEHNR, CDR2 FQNEAQ (reference sequence). The CDR3 is 15 amino acids. Trimming cost V 6 bases and J 4 bases; bases outside gene matches: 10. CDR3 sequence reads: CASSPKAGGVYEQYF. The CDR3 DNA follows: TGTGCCAGCAGTCCCAAAGCGGGAGGTGTGTACGAGCAGTACTTC.

This clonotype appeared many times. V is TRBV7-8 and J is TRBJ1-1, with D unresolved. Trimming removed 3 bases at V and 1 base at J, with 12 bases between. The CDR3 extends over 15 amino acids. Germline values: CDR1 SGHVS, CDR2 FQNEAQ. CDR3 region: CASSFRPKENTEAFF. CDR3 sequence (DNA): TGTGCCAGCAGCTTTAGACCCAAGGAGAACACTGAAGCTTTCTTT.

This clonotype was counted between two and nine times. This chain connects TRBV12-3 or TRBV12-4 to TRBJ1-5, with D unresolved. The CDR3 runs 12 residues. V was trimmed by 7 bases and J by 7 bases, leaving 11 bases between them. CDR3 region: CASTTIPQPQHF. The CDR3 DNA is TGTGCCAGCACAACTATTCCCCAGCCCCAGCATTTT.

This chain connects TRBV6-1 to TRBJ2-1; 16 positions match TRBD2. This CDR3 spans 18 amino acids. Germline CDR1 and CDR2: MNHNS and SASEGT. Losses at the gene ends were 6 bases for V and 4 bases for J; bases not matched to a gene: 9. As DNA, the CDR3 is TGTGCCAGCAGCCAAGAGGGACTAGCGGGAGGGGGGTACAATGAGCAGTTCTTC. Translating gives CASSQEGLAGGGYNEQFF.

This clonotype was recorded many times. The chain has TRBV7-2 and TRBJ2-1; a weak D match, TRBD2 (7 bases). V lost 5 bases, J lost 3 bases, and 14 bases lay in between. CDR3 length: 15 residues. Germline CDR1 is SGHTA and CDR2 is FQGNSA. The CDR3 here is CASSPGGRIYNEQFF. The DNA for the CDR3 is TGTGCCAGCAGCCCGGGGGGCAGAATCTACAATGAGCAGTTCTTC.

This clonotype was detected ten times or more. The CDR3 region has the DNA TGTGCCAGCAGTTACGTGGGGGGACAGTCCTACGAGCAGTACTTC. Its protein product is CASSYVGGQSYEQYF. This sequence joins TRBV6-5 and TRBJ2-7; D perhaps matches TRBD1 (7 bases). The length of the CDR3 is 15 residues. Trimming removed 2 bases at V and 1 base at J, with 12 bases between. Germline V gene lookup returns CDR1 MNHEY and CDR2 SVGAGI.

J is TRBJ1-4 and V is TRBV6-5; D may be TRBD1 (5 bases). V shed 0 bases and J shed 3 bases, with 17 bases lying between them. This CDR3 is 18 amino acids long. Germline CDR1 MNHEY, CDR2 SVGAGI. The CDR3 reads CASSYSWGGGNANEKLFF. CDR3 in DNA: TGTGCCAGCAGTTACTCATGGGGGGGTGGAAATGCTAATGAAAAACTGTTTTTT.

This clonotype was detected many times. The V call is TRBV12-3 or TRBV12-4, the J call TRBJ2-1, with D perhaps given as TRBD1 or TRBD2 (5 bases each). Trimming shortened V by 4 bases and J by 8 bases, and 12 bases separated the two germline ends. The CDR3 contains 13 residues. Here the CDR3 reads CASSSQPGHEQFF. Written as DNA, the CDR3 is TGTGCCAGCAGTTCCCAACCGGGGCATGAGCAGTTCTTC.

Regarding this clonotype: Its ends do not fully match the called genes, so a read error is possible. CDR3 residues: CASSTQASGYNEQFF. The CDR3 DNA follows: TGTGCTAGCAGCACTCAGGCTAGCGGATACAATGAGCAGTTCTTC. J is TRBJ2-1 and V is TRBV7-7; TRBD2 agrees at 7 bases. This CDR3 has 15 residues. The germline gives CDR1 SSHAT, CDR2 FNYEAQ (reference sequence).

Many counts were recorded for this clonotype. J is TRBJ1-2 and V is TRBV10-3; D perhaps matches TRBD1 (6 bases). Trimming removed 0 bases from V and 7 bases from J, with 15 bases in between. From germline, CDR1 is ENHRY and CDR2 SYGVKD. This CDR3 has 15 residues. As DNA, the CDR3 is TGTGCCATCAGTGAGTCCGGCCAGGGGAGGCGTGGCTACACCTTC. Protein sequence: CAISESGQGRRGYTF.

This clonotype was detected ten times or more. The chain carries TRBV5-1 and TRBJ2-5; no reliable D call. There are 14 residues in the CDR3. V was shortened by 0 bases and J by 2 bases, with 8 bases between the two germline ends. In germline, CDR1 is SGHRS, CDR2 YFSETQ. CDR3 amino acids: CASSLAETQETQYF. The CDR3 DNA reads as TGCGCCAGCAGCTTGGCGGAGACACAAGAGACCCAGTACTTC.

A few counts support this clonotype. J is TRBJ2-2 and V is TRBV5-1; TRBD1 matches at 8 bases. CDR1 and CDR2 from the germline V gene are SGHRS and YFSETQ. CDR3 length: 16 amino acids. With V trimmed by 1 base and J by 3 bases, 5 bases remained unmatched. CDR3 region: CASSLIETGDTGELFF. In DNA form, the CDR3 reads TGCGCCAGCAGCTTGATTGAGACAGGGGACACCGGGGAGCTGTTTTTT.

The chain is built from TRBV7-9 and TRBJ1-3, with D tentatively TRBD1 (6 bases). The CDR3 loop spans 15 amino acids. CDR1 and CDR2 (germline): SEHNR, FQNEAQ (reference sequence). The germline V and J ends were trimmed by 5 bases and 4 bases, with 15 bases remaining between them. The CDR3 DNA follows: TGTGCCAGCAGCCCAAAGACAGGCCGAGGAAACACCATATATTTT. Translating it yields CASSPKTGRGNTIYF.

At least ten counts were recorded for this clonotype. The V gene is TRBV5-1, the J gene TRBJ2-3; 9 bases line up with TRBD2. Germline trimming cut 4 bases from V and 2 bases from J; bases unmatched to any gene: 5. The CDR3 totals 15 residues. The germline CDR1 and CDR2 sequences are SGHRS and YFSETQ. The DNA for the CDR3 is TGCGCCAGCAGCATAGAGCGGGAGGACACAGATACGCAGTATTTT. Translated, it gives CASSIEREDTDTQYF.

This clonotype was recorded at least ten times. The gene calls are TRBV7-2 and TRBJ2-4; no definite D call. Trimming removed 5 bases at V and 8 bases at J, with 19 bases between. The V gene's germline CDR1 is SGHTA and CDR2 FQGNSA. The CDR3 consists of 15 residues. The DNA for the CDR3 is TGTGCCAGCAGCGCCCAAATGCTAGGCTACCACATTCAGTACTTC. It translates to CASSAQMLGYHIQYF.

Ten or more counts support this clonotype. The chain recombines TRBV2 with TRBJ1-6; 7 positions agree with TRBD1. Germline V gene sequence: CDR1 SNHLY, CDR2 FYNNEI. This CDR3 has 16 residues. The J segment lost 4 bases and the V segment lost 0 bases, leaving 3 bases of the junction unmatched. The CDR3 region has the DNA TGTGCCAGCAGTGAAGCCCAGGGACAGTATAATTCACCCCTCCACTTT. Its translation: CASSEAQGQYNSPLHF.